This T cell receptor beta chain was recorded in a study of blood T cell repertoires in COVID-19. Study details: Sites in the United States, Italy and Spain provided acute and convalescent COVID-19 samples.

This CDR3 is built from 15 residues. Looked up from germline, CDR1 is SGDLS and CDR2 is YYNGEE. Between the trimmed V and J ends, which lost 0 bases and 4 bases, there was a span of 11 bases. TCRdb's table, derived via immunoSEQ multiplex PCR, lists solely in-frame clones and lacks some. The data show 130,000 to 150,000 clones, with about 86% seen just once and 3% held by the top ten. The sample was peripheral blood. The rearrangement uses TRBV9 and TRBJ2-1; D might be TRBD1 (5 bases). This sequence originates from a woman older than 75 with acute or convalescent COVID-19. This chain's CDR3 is CASSVAAREYNEQFF. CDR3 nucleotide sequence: TGTGCCAGCAGCGTAGCTGCCAGGGAATACAATGAGCAGTTCTTC. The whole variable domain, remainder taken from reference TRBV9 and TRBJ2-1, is DSGVTQTPKHLITATGQRVTLRCSPRSGDLSVYWYQQSLDQGLQFLIQYYNGEERAKGNILERFSAQQFPDLHSELNLSSLELGDSALYFCASSVAAREYNEQFFGPGTRLTVL.